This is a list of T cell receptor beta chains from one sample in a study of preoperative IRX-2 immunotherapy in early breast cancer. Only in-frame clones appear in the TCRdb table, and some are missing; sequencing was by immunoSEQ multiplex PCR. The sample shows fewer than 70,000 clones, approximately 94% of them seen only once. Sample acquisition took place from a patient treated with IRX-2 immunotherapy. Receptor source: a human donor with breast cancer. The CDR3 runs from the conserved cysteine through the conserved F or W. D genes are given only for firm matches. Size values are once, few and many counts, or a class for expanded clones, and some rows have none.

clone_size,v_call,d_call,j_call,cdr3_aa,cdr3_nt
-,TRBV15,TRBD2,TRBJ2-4,CATSRDSGKQYF,TGTGCCACCAGCAGAGATAGCGGGAAGCAGTACTTC
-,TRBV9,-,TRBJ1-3,CASLLGITLGNTIYF,TGTGCCAGCCTTCTGGGGATCACCCTTGGAAACACCATATATTTT
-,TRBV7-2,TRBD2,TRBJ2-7,CASSLAGTSGGIPYEQYF,TGTGCCAGCAGCTTAGCGGGGACTAGCGGGGGGATACCCTACGAGCAGTACTTC
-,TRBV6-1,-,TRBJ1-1,CASSDMDMNTEAFF,TGTGCCAGCAGTGATATGGATATGAACACTGAAGCTTTCTTT
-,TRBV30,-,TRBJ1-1,CAWSRGPNTEAFF,TGTGCCTGGAGTAGGGGCCCGAACACTGAAGCTTTCTTT
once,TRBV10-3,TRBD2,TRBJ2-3,CAISEWGGNTDTQYF,TGTGCCATCAGTGAGTGGGGGGGGAACACAGATACGCAGTATTTT
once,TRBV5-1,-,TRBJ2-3,CASSWRGGGTDTQYF,TGCGCCAGCAGCTGGAGGGGGGGCGGCACAGATACGCAGTATTTT
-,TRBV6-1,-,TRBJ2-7,CASSGTLLQGREDEQYF,TGTGCCAGCAGTGGAACCCTGCTTCAGGGGAGAGAAGACGAGCAGTACTTC
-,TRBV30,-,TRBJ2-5,CAWEREGRTGETQYF,TGTGCCTGGGAGAGGGAAGGGAGAACCGGAGAGACCCAGTACTTC
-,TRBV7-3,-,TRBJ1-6,CASSLGGSYNSPLHF,TGTGCCAGCAGCTTAGGGGGCTCCTATAATTCACCCCTCCACTTT
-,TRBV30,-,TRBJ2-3,CAWSGKGTDTQYF,TGTGCCTGGAGTGGGAAGGGTACAGATACGCAGTATTTT
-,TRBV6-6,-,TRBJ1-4,CASSFVEKLFF,TGTGCCAGCAGCTTCGTGGAAAAACTGTTTTTT
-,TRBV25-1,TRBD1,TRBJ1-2,CASSETGTDYGYTF,TGTGCCAGCAGTGAGACAGGGACGGACTATGGCTACACCTTC
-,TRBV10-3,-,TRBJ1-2,CAISEGPMGYGYTF,TGTGCCATCAGTGAGGGCCCGATGGGCTATGGCTACACCTTC
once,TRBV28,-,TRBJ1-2,CASSFSRDHGYTF,TGTGCCAGCAGTTTTTCCAGGGACCATGGCTACACCTTC
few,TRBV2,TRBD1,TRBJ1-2,CASSEEGQGISTF,TGTGCCAGCAGTGAAGAGGGACAGGGGATCTCCACCTTC
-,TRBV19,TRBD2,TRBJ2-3,CASSFISGGTSGTDTQYF,TGTGCCAGTAGTTTCATCAGTGGGGGGACTAGCGGCACAGATACGCAGTATTTT
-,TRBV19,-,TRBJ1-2,CASRTGTYSGYTF,TGTGCCAGTAGAACCGGGACTTATTCTGGCTACACCTTC
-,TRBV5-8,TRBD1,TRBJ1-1,CASSLPGGNTEAFF,TGTGCCAGCAGCTTGCCAGGGGGGAACACTGAAGCTTTCTTT
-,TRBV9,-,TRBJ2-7,CASSVGQGGEQYF,TGTGCCAGCAGCGTAGGCCAAGGGGGGGAGCAGTACTTC
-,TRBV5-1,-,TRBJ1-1,CASSRDRNTEAFF,TGCGCCAGCAGTAGGGACCGTAACACTGAAGCTTTCTTT
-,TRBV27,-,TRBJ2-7,CASSTRVRAEQYF,TGTGCCAGCTCCACCAGGGTAAGAGCCGAGCAGTACTTC
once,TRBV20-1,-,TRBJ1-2,CSTTQNYGYTF,TGCAGTACGACACAAAACTATGGCTACACCTTC
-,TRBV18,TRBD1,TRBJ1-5,CASSFGRGDNQPQHF,TGTGCCAGCTCATTCGGCAGGGGGGACAATCAGCCCCAGCATTTT
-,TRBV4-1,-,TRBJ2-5,CASSLGPQETQYF,TGCGCCAGCAGCCTGGGGCCTCAAGAGACCCAGTACTTC
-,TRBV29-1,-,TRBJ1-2,CSVEDFGGYGYTF,TGCAGCGTTGAAGACTTCGGGGGGTATGGCTACACCTTC
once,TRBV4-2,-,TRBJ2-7,CASTLMTGSSYEQYF,TGTGCCAGCACCCTAATGACCGGGAGCTCCTACGAGCAGTACTTC
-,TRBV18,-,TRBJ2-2,CASSPLRGRNTGELFF,TGTGCCAGCTCACCACTTAGGGGGAGGAACACCGGGGAGCTGTTTTTT
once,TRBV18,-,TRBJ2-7,CASSPHDSYEQYF,TGTGCCAGCTCACCCCATGACAGCTACGAGCAGTACTTC
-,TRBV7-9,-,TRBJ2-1,CASSLPGTITMSGVGQFF,TGTGCCAGCAGCTTACCGGGAACCATTACAATGAGTGGAGTGGGGCAGTTCTTC
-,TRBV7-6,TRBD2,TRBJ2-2,CASSLVAGGSTGELFF,TGTGCCAGCAGCTTAGTAGCGGGGGGCTCCACCGGGGAGCTGTTTTTT
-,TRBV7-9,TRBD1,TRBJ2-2,CASRPTGIGELFF,TGTGCCAGCAGGCCGACAGGGATCGGGGAGCTGTTTTTT
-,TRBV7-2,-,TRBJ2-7,CASSQRAGLYEQYF,TGTGCCAGCAGCCAACGAGCGGGCCTCTACGAGCAGTACTTC
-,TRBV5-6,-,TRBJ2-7,CASTPSGGFAYEQYF,TGTGCCAGCACCCCTAGTGGAGGGTTCGCCTACGAGCAGTACTTC
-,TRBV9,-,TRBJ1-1,CASSVRPTRAGNTEAFF,TGTGCCAGCAGCGTACGCCCAACCAGGGCTGGGAACACTGAAGCTTTCTTT
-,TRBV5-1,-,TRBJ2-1,CASSPDRLGDNEQFF,TGCGCCAGCAGCCCGGACCGTTTGGGGGACAATGAGCAGTTCTTC
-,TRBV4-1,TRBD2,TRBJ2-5,CASSLPTPRLAGGVQYQETQYF,TGCGCCAGCAGCCTCCCCACACCACGCCTAGCGGGAGGAGTACAGTACCAAGAGACCCAGTACTTC
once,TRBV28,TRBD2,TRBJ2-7,CASSLFFGGGSYEQYF,TGTGCCAGCAGTTTATTTTTCGGGGGGGGCTCCTACGAGCAGTACTTC
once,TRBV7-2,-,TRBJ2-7,CASSVNAALEQYF,TGTGCCAGCAGCGTAAATGCAGCGCTCGAGCAGTACTTC
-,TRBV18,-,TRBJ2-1,CASSPRIDSNEQFF,TGTGCCAGCTCACCAAGAATTGACTCTAATGAGCAGTTCTTC
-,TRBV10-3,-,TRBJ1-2,CAISERGETNYGYTF,TGTGCCATCAGTGAGAGGGGCGAAACTAACTATGGCTACACCTTC